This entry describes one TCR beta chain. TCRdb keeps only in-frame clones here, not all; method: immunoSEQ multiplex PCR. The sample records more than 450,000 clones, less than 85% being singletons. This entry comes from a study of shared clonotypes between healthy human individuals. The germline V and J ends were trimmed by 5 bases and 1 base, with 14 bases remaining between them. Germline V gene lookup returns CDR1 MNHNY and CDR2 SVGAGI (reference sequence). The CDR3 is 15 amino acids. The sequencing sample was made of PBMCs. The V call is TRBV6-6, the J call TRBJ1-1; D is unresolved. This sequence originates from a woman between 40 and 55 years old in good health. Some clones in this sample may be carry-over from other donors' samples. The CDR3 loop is CASSHVPEGNTEAFF. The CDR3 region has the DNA TGTGCCAGCAGTCATGTCCCTGAGGGGAACACTGAAGCTTTCTTT.